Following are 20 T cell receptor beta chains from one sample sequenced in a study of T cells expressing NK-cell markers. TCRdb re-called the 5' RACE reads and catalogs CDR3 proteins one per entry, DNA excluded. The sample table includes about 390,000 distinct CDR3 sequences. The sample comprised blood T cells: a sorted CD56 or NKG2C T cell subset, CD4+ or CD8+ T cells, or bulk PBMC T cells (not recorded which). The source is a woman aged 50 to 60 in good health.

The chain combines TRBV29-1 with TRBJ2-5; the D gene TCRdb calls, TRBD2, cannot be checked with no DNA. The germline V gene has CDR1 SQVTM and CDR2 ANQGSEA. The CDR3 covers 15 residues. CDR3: CSVVRGGGLSETQYF. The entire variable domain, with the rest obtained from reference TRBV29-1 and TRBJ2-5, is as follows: SAVISQKPSRDICQRGTSLTIQCQVDSQVTMMFWYRQQPGQSLTLIATANQGSEATYESGFVIDKFPISRPNLTFSTLTVSNMSPEDSSIYLCSVVRGGGLSETQYFGPGTRLLVL.

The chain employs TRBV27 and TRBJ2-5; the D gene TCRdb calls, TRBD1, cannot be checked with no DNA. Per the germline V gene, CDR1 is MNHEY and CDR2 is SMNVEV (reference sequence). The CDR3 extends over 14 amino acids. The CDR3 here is CASSDPGAGETQYF.

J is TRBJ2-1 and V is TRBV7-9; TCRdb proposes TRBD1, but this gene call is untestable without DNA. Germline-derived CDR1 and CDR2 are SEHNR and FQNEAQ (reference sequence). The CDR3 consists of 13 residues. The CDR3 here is CASSSPLSAEQFF.

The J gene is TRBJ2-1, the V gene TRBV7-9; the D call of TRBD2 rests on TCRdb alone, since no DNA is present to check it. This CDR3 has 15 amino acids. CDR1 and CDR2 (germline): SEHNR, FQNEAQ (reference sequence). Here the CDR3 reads CASSSDGSGVWEQFF.

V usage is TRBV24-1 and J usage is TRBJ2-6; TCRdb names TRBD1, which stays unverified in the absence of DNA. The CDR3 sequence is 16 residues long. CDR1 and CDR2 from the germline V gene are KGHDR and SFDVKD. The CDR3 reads CATSDPGHSGANVLTF.

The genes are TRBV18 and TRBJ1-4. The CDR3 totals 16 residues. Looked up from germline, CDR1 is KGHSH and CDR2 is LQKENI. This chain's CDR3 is CASSPRHVATNEKLFF.

Here the CDR3 reads CASGDSSQETQYF. The gene calls are TRBV9 and TRBJ2-5; TCRdb calls TRBD1, which cannot be checked without DNA. Per the germline V gene, CDR1 is SGDLS and CDR2 is YYNGEE. This CDR3 has 13 amino acids.

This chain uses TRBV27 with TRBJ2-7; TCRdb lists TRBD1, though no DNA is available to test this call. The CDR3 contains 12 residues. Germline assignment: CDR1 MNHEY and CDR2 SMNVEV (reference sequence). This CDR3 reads CASRTGSKEQYF.

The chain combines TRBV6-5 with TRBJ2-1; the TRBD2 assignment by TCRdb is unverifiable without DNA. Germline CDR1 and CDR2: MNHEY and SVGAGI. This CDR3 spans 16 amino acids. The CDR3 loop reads CASNLAGGPGGNEQFF.

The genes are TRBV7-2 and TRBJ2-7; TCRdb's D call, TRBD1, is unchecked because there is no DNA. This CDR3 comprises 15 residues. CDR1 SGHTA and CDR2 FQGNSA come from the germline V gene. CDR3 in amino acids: CASSSDPGTSYEQYF.

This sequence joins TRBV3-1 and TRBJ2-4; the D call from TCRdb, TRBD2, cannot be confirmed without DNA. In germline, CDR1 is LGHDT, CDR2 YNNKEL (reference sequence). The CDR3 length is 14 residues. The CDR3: CASRESGRQNIQYF.

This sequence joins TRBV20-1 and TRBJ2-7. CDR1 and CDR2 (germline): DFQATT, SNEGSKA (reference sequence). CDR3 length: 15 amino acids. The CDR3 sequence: CSARESSGYSYEQYF.

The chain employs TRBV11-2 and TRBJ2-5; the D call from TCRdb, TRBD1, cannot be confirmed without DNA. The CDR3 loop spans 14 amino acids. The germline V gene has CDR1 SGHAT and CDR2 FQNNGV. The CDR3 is CASKNRGPGETQYF. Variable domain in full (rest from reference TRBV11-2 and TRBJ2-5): EAGVAQSPRYKIIEKRQSVAFWCNPISGHATLYWYQQILGQGPKLLIQFQNNGVVDDSQLPKDRFSAERLKGVDSTLKIQPAKLEDSAVYLCASKNRGPGETQYFGPGTRLLVL.

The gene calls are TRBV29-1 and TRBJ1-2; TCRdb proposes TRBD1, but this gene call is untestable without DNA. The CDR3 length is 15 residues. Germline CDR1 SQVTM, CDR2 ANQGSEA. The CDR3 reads CSVEGTGRGDYGYTF.

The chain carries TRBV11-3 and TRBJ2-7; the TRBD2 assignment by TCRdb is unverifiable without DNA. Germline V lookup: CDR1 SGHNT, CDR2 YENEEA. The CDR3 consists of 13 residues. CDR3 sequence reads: CASEAGGSYEQYF.

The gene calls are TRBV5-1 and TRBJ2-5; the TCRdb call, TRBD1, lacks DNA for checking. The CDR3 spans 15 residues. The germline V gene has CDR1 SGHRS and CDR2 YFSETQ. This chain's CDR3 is CASSFGQGKQETQYF. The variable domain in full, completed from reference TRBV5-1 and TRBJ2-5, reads KAGVTQTPRYLIKTRGQQVTLSCSPISGHRSVSWYQQTPGQGLQFLFEYFSETQRNKGNFPGRFSGRQFSNSRSEMNVSTLELGDSALYLCASSFGQGKQETQYFGPGTRLLVL.

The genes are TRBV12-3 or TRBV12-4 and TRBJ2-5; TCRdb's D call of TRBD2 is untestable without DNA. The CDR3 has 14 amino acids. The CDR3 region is CASSLVGVGETQYF.

CDR3 loop: CASSAETSGGGKQYF. The V and J genes are TRBV9 and TRBJ2-7; TCRdb proposes TRBD2, but this gene call is untestable without DNA. CDR1 SGDLS and CDR2 YYNGEE come from the germline V gene. This CDR3 region has 15 residues.

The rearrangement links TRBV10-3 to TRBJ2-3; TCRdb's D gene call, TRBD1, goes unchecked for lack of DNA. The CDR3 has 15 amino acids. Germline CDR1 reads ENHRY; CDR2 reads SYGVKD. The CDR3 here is CAITPDRGAPFTQYF.

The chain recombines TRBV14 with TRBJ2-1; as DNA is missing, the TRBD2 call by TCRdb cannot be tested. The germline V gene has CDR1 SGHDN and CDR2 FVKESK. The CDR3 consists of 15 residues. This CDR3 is CASSQGGRTYNEQFF.